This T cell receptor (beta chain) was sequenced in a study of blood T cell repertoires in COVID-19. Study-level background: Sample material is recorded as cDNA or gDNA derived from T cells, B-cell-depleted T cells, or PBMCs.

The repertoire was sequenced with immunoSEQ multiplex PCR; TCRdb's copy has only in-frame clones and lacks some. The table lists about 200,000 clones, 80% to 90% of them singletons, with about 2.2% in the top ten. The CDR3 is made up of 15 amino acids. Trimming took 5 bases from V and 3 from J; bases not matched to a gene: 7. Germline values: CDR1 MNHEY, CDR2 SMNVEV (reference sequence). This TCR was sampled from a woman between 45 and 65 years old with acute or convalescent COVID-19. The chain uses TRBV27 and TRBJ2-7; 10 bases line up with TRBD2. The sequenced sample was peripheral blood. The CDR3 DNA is TGTGCCAGCAGTCCCCCGGGACTAGCGATCTACGAGCAGTACTTC. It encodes CASSPPGLAIYEQYF.